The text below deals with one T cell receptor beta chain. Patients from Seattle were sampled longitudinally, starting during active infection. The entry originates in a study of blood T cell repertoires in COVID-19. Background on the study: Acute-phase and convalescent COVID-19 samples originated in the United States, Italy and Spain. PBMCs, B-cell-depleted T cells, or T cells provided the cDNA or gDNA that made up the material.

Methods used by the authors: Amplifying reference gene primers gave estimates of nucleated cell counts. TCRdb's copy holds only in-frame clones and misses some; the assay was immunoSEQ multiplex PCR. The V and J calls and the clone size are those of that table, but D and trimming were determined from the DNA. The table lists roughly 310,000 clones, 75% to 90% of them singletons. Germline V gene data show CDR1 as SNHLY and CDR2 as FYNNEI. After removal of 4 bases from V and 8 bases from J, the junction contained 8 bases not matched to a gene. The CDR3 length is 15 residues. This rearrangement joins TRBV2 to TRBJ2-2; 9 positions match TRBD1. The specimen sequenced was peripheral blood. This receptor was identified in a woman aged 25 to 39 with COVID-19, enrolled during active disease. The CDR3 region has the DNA TGTGCCAGCAGTGCCCTCGGGACAGGGTCAGGGGAGCTGTTTTTT. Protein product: CASSALGTGSGELFF.